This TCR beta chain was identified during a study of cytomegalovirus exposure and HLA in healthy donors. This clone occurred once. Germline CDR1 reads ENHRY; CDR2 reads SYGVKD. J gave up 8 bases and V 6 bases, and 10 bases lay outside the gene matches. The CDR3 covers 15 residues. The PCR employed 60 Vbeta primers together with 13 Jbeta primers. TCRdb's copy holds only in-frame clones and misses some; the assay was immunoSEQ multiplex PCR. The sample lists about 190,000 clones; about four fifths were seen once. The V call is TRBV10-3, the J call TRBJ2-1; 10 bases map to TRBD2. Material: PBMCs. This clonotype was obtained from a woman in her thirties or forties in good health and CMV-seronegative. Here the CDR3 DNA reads TGTGCCATCAGGGAGGGTCTAGCGGGAGTCGATGAGCAGTTCTTC. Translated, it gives CAIREGLAGVDEQFF.